The clone carrying this TCR beta chain came up once. The record originates from a study of blood T cell repertoires in COVID-19. In the study overall: There were acute and convalescent COVID-19 samples, and they came from the United States, Italy and Spain. PBMCs, B-cell-depleted T cells, or T cells provided the cDNA or gDNA that made up the material.

The CDR3 is 17 residues long. CDR1 and CDR2 from the germline V gene are WSHSY and SAAADI. V gave up 10 bases and J gave up 1 base; unmatched junction bases: 15. In the authors' methods: Reference gene primer amplification in the assay estimated nucleated cell counts. Generated by immunoSEQ multiplex PCR, the TCRdb table keeps only in-frame clones and is missing some. V and J calls and clone size come straight from that table; D and trimming were deduced from the DNA. The sample has some 87,000 clones; roughly 80% are singletons. The receptor comes from an older man with active or convalescent COVID-19. Sequenced sample: peripheral blood. V usage is TRBV10-2 and J usage is TRBJ2-2; 7 nucleotides line up with TRBD2. CDR3 amino acids: CATHLRRASGNTGELFF. As DNA, the CDR3 is TGCGCCACCCACTTGCGACGGGCTAGCGGGAACACCGGGGAGCTGTTTTTT.